These 4 T cell receptor beta chains were all obtained from the same sample, sequenced in a study of cytomegalovirus exposure and HLA in healthy donors. The PCR employed 60 Vbeta primers together with 13 Jbeta primers. Sequencing was performed with immunoSEQ multiplex PCR; in TCRdb, only in-frame clones are kept and a portion is missing. The table shows more than 150,000 clones, with around 81% occurring only once. Source material: PBMCs. Receptors were obtained from a woman between 25 and 40 years old in good health and CMV-seronegative.

V and J are TRBV7-9 and TRBJ1-2, with D perhaps matching TRBD1 (6 bases). Per the germline V gene, CDR1 is SEHNR and CDR2 is FQNEAQ (reference sequence). The CDR3 runs to 15 residues. The V end was cut by 0 bases, the J end by 3 bases, with 11 bases between. Written as DNA, the CDR3 is TGTGCCAGCAGCTTAGCCAACAGGGTCGACTATGGCTACACCTTC. Encoded protein: CASSLANRVDYGYTF.

The gene calls are TRBV7-2 and TRBJ2-5; D may be TRBD2 (6 bases). V lost 4 bases and J lost 3, with 15 bases in between. The CDR3 is 15 residues long. The germline CDR1 and CDR2 sequences are SGHTA and FQGNSA. CDR3 DNA sequence: TGTGCCAGCAGCTGGGCGGGGTTAGGGGAAGAGACCCAGTACTTC. It codes for CASSWAGLGEETQYF.

A few counts support this clone. The V gene is TRBV15, the J gene TRBJ2-7; no clear D gene. The CDR3 has 15 residues. V dropped 0 bases and J dropped 2 bases, with 11 bases sitting between them. Germline V CDR1 and CDR2: LNHNV, YYDKDF (reference sequence). The CDR3 DNA reads as TGTGCCACCAGCAGAGATCGAGGAAGTGCCTACGAGCAGTACTTC. This encodes CATSRDRGSAYEQYF.

The gene calls are TRBV5-4 and TRBJ2-1, with D perhaps TRBD2 (5 bases). Trimming stripped 1 base from V and 0 bases from J, with 17 bases between. CDR1 and CDR2 (germline): SGHNT, YYREEE (reference sequence). The CDR3 totals 18 residues. In DNA, the CDR3 is TGTGCCAGCAGCTTGAACAGACTCAGCGGTAGCTCCTACAATGAGCAGTTCTTC. Its translation: CASSLNRLSGSSYNEQFF.